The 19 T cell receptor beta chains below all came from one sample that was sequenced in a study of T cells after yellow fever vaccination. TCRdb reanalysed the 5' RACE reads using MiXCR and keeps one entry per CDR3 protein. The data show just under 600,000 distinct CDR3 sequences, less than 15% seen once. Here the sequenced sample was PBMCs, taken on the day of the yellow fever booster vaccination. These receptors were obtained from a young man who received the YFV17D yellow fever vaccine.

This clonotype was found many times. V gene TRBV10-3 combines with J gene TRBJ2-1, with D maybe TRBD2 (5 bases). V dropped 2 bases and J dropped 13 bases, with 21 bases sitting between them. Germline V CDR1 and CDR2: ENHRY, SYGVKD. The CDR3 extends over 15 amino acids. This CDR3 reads CAISEEGASSRHQFF. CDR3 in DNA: TGTGCCATCAGTGAGGAAGGCGCTAGCAGCCGACATCAGTTCTTC.

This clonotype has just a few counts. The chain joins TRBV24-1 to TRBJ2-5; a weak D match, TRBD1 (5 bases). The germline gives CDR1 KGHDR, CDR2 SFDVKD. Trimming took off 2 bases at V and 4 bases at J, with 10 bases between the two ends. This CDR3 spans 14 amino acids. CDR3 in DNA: TGTGCCACCAGTGATTCCCGACAGACAGAGACCCAGTACTTC. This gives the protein CATSDSRQTETQYF.

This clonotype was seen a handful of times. CDR3 coding DNA: TGTGCCGGAGCCGGAGATCCTAACACCGGGGAGCTGTTTTTT. Residues: CAGAGDPNTGELFF. The rearrangement uses TRBV12-3 or TRBV12-4 and TRBJ2-2; D remains unclear. Trimming removed 11 bases from V and 2 bases from J, with 15 bases in between. CDR3 length: 14 residues.

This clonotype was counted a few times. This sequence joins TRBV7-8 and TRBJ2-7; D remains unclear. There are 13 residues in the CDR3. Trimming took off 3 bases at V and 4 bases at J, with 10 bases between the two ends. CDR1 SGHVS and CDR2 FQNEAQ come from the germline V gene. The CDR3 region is CASSLETRYEQYF. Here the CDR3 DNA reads TGTGCCAGCAGCTTGGAAACTCGGTACGAGCAGTACTTC.

The CDR3 sequence: CAWRLGSYEQYF. Here the CDR3 DNA reads TGTGCCTGGAGATTGGGTTCCTACGAGCAGTACTTC. The chain is built from TRBV30 and TRBJ2-7, with unresolved D. V was clipped by 3 bases and J by 1 base, with 7 bases between them. This CDR3 region has 12 residues. CDR1 is GTSNPN, CDR2 SVGIG, per germline (reference sequence). Based on the CDR3 plus reference TRBV30 and TRBJ2-7, the full variable domain is SQTIHQWPATLVQPVGSPLSLECTVEGTSNPNLYWYRQAAGRGLQLLFYSVGIGQISSEVPQNLSASRPQDRQFILSSKKLLLSDSGFYLCAWRLGSYEQYFGPGTRLTVT.

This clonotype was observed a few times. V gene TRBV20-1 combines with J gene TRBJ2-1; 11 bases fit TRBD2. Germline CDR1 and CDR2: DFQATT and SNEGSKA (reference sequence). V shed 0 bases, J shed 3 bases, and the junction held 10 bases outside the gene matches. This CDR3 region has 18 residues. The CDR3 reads CSARDGAASGRFYNEQFF. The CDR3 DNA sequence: TGCAGTGCTAGAGATGGAGCGGCTAGCGGGAGGTTCTACAATGAGCAGTTCTTC.

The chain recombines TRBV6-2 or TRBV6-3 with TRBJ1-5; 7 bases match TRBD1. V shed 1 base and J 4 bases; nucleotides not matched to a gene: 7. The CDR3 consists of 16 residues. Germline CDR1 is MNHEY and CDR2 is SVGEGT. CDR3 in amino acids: CASSYYARDSNQPQHF. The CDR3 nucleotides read TGTGCCAGCAGTTACTACGCCCGGGACAGTAATCAGCCCCAGCATTTT.

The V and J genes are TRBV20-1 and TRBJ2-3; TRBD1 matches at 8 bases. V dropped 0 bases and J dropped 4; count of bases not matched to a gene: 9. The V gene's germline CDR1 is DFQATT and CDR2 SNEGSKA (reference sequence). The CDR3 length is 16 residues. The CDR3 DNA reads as TGCAGTGCTAGAGATTACAGGACAGGGCTATCAGATACGCAGTATTTT. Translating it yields CSARDYRTGLSDTQYF.

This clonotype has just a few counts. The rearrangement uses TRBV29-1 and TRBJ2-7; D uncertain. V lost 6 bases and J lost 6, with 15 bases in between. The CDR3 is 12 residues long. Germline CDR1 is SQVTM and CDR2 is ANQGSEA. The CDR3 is CSVAGPVIEQYF. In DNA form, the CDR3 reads TGCAGCGTAGCAGGACCAGTAATCGAGCAGTACTTC.

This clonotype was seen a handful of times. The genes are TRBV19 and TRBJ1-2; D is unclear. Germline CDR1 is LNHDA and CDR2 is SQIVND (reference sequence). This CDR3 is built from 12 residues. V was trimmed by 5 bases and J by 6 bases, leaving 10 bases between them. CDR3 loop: CASSPHSDGYTF. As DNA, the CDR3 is TGTGCCAGTAGTCCCCATAGTGATGGCTACACCTTC.

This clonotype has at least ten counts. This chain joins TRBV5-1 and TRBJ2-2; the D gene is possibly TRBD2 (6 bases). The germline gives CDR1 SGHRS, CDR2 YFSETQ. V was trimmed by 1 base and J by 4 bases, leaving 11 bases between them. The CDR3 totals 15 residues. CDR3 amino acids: CASSLSREVTGELFF. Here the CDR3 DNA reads TGCGCCAGCAGCTTGTCCAGGGAGGTCACCGGGGAGCTGTTTTTT.

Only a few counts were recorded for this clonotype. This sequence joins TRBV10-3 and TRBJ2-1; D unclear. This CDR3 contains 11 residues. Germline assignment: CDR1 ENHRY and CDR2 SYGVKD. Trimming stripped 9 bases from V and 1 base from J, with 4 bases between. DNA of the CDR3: TGTGCCATAGGGTCCTACAATGAGCAGTTCTTC. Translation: CAIGSYNEQFF.

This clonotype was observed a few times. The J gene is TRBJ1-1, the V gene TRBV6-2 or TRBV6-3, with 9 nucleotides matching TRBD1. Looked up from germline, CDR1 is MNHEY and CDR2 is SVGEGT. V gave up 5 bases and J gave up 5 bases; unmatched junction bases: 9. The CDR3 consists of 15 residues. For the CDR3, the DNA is TGTGCCAGCAGTCTCCTTGGACAGGGGCGAACTGAAGCTTTCTTT. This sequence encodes CASSLLGQGRTEAFF.

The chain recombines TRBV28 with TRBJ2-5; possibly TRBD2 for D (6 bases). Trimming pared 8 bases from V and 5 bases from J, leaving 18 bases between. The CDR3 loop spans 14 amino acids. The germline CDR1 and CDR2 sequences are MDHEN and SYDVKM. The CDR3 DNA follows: TGTGCCAGCCGCAACGCGGGACGGTACGAGACCCAGTACTTC. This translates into CASRNAGRYETQYF.

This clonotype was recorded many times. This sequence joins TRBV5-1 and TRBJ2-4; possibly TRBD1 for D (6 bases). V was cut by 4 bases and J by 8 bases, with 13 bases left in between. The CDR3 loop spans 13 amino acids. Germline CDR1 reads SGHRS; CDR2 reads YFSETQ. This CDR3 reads CASSRDIEDIQYF. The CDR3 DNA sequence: TGCGCCAGCAGCCGGGACATCGAGGACATTCAGTACTTC.

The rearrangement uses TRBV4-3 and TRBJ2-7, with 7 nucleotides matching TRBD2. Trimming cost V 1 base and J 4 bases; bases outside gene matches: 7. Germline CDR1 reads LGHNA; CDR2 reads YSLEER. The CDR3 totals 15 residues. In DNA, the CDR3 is TGCGCCAGCAGCCAAGGTCCCAGCGGGAAGTACGAGCAGTACTTC. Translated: CASSQGPSGKYEQYF.

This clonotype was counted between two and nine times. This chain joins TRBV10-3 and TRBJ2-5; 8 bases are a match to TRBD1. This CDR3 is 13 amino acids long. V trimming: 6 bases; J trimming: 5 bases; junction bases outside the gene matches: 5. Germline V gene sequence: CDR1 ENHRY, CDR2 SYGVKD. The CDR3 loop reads CAISEDRAETQYF. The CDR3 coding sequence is TGTGCCATCAGCGAGGACAGGGCGGAGACCCAGTACTTC.

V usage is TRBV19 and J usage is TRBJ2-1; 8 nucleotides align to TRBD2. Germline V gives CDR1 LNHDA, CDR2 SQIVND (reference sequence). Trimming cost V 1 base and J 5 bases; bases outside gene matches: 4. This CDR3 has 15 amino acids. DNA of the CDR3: TGTGCCAGTAGTATAGGACTAGCGATAAACAATGAGCAGTTCTTC. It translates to CASSIGLAINNEQFF.

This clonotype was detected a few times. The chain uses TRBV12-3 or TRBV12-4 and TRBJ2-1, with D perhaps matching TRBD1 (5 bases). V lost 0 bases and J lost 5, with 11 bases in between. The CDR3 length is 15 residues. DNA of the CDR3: TGTGCCAGCAGTTTAGCGAATAGGGGTGACAATGAGCAGTTCTTC. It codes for CASSLANRGDNEQFF.